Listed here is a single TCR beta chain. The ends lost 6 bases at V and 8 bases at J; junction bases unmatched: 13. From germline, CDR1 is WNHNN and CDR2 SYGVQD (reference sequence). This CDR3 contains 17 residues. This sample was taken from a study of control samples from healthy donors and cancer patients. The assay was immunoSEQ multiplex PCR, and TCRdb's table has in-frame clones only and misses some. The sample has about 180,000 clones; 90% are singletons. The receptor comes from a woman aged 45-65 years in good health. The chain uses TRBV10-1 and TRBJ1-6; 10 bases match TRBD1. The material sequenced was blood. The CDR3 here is CASSIGTGDILHSPLHF. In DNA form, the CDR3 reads TGCGCCAGCAGCATAGGGACAGGGGATATTTTGCATTCACCCCTCCACTTT.